A selection of T cell receptor beta chains follows, all from one sample in a study of T cell responses to AZD1222 COVID-19 vaccine. Some clones are missing from TCRdb's copy, which holds only in-frame ones; the method was immunoSEQ multiplex PCR. The top ten clones hold 25% to 30% of a sample with 180,000 or so clones, 85% to 90% of them seen once. The input for sequencing was peripheral blood, taken 28 days after the second AZD1222 dose. The receptors stem from an adult who received the AZD1222 COVID-19 vaccine. The CDR3 runs from the conserved cysteine through the conserved F or W. D genes are given only for firm matches. Size values are once, few and many counts, or a class for expanded clones, and some rows have none.

TRBV9	TRBJ1-4	.	.	TGTGCCAGCAGCCCCCCGGGGGCAACTAATGAAAAACTGTTTTTT	CASSPPGATNEKLFF
TRBV5-4	TRBJ2-7	.	TRBD2	TGTGCCAGCAGCTTTAGCGGGATTGAGTACGAGCAGTACTTC	CASSFSGIEYEQYF
TRBV9	TRBJ2-3	.	TRBD2	TGTGCCAGCGCGTGGGGAAGAGGCGACGGTAGCGGGATTGATCCAGATACGCAGTATTTT	CASAWGRGDGSGIDPDTQYF
TRBV6-4	TRBJ2-3	.	TRBD2	TGTGCCAGCAGTGACTCGGACTCGGGGGGAGATACGCAGTATTTT	CASSDSDSGGDTQYF
TRBV18	TRBJ2-1	.	TRBD1	TGTGCCAGCTCACGGATGGGACAGGGGTCTAGGAATGAGCAGTTCTTC	CASSRMGQGSRNEQFF
TRBV15	TRBJ2-7	.	TRBD2	TGTGCCACCAGCAGAGCTTGGGCGGGAGGCTACGAGCAGTACTTC	CATSRAWAGGYEQYF
TRBV6-5	TRBJ2-7	.	TRBD2	TGTGCCAGCAGTAAGACTAGCTGGACCTACGAGCAGTACTTC	CASSKTSWTYEQYF
TRBV28	TRBJ2-3	once	.	TGTGCCAGCACCGAGCCCGGACAGCGAACAGATACGCAGTATTTT	CASTEPGQRTDTQYF
TRBV5-3	TRBJ2-1	once	TRBD2	TGTGCCAGAAGCTGCTTACGGCGGGAGGGCCAAAGTGAGCAGTTCTTC	CARSCLRREGQSEQFF
TRBV6-2/TRBV6-3	TRBJ2-7	.	.	TGTGCCAGCAGTTACCCGGGGGTAGGGATGAACGAGCAGTACTTC	CASSYPGVGMNEQYF
TRBV7-9	TRBJ2-7	.	TRBD2	TGTGCCAGCAGCGGGACTAGCGGGAGGGGTGGCAGGAACGAGCAGTACTTC	CASSGTSGRGGRNEQYF
TRBV28	TRBJ2-7	.	.	TGTGCCAGCACGAGGGCCTCCTACGAGCAGTACTTC	CASTRASYEQYF
TRBV27	TRBJ1-5	once	.	TGTGCCAGCAGTGACGTCGGACTGAATAGCAATCAGCCCCAGCATTTT	CASSDVGLNSNQPQHF
TRBV28	TRBJ1-5	.	.	TGTGCCAGCAGTCCCGACAGGAGTTCCCAGCATTTT	CASSPDRSSQHF
TRBV7-9	TRBJ2-3	.	.	TGTGCCAGCAGCCAAGGCACACTAGGCCTAAGCACAGATACGCAGTATTTT	CASSQGTLGLSTDTQYF